This T cell receptor (beta chain) was captured in a study of OX40 agonist ivuxolimab in advanced cancers. The table came from immunoSEQ multiplex PCR; TCRdb's copy has only in-frame clones and leaves some out. The top ten hold less than 11% of the sample, which has about 45,000 clones, 75% to 90% seen once. The sequence came from an adult with an advanced solid tumor such as melanoma, head and neck, liver or kidney cancer. This material consisted of CD4+ or CD8+ T cells sorted from blood, taken in a trial of the OX40 agonist ivuxolimab.

This chain's CDR3 is CASRYDGSSNQPQHF. DNA for the CDR3: TGTGCCAGCAGATACGACGGCTCTAGCAATCAGCCCCAGCATTTT. The chain couples TRBV28 to TRBJ1-5, with unresolved D. The V end lost 6 bases, the J end lost 0 bases, and 12 bases lay between the germline ends. The CDR3 extends over 15 amino acids. Germline values: CDR1 MDHEN, CDR2 SYDVKM.